This TCR beta chain came from a study of control samples from healthy donors and cancer patients. Profiling relied on immunoSEQ multiplex PCR, and the TCRdb table lists in-frame clones only, not all of them. The repertoire holds 150,000 to 180,000 clones, with about 94% as singletons. The receptor comes from a man between 35 and 55 years old in good health. Material for sequencing was blood.

CDR3 nucleotide sequence: TGTGCCAGCCGACTTCGGGGGTCGGCTGGAAACACCATATATTTT. Its translation: CASRLRGSAGNTIYF. V is TRBV11-2 and J is TRBJ1-3; weak D call: TRBD1 (5 bases). Germline CDR1 and CDR2: SGHAT and FQNNGV. This CDR3 is built from 15 residues. Trimming shortened V by 8 bases and J by 2 bases, and 16 bases separated the two germline ends.